This T cell receptor (beta chain) emerged from a study of cytotoxic CD8 clonotypes in ibrutinib-treated CLL. Study-wide context: Response samples were drawn at a median of about eleven months of treatment, range 6 to 36. Mean yields were approximately 260,000 productive templates and over 85,000 productive rearrangements per sample.

The sample holds a few counts of this clone. Cryopreserved PBMCs yielded about 2 micrograms of genomic DNA for TCR beta libraries. Assay used: immunoSEQ multiplex PCR; TCRdb lists only in-frame clones, some missing. The table lists more than 200,000 clones, over 65% of them singletons. Sequenced here: PBMCs, sampled after 12 months of ibrutinib treatment. The clonotype comes from a human donor with chronic lymphocytic leukemia.

CDR3 in amino acids: CASSLMGRDGYTF. CDR3 nucleotide sequence: TGTGCCAGCAGCTTAATGGGAAGGGATGGCTACACCTTC. The chain combines TRBV7-3 with TRBJ1-2; D remains ambiguous. Germline CDR1 SGHTA, CDR2 FQGTGA. Trimming stripped 1 base from V and 6 bases from J, with 9 bases between. The CDR3 sequence is 13 residues long.